A selection of T cell receptor beta chains follows, all from one sample in a study of blood T cell repertoires in COVID-19. Measured with immunoSEQ multiplex PCR; TCRdb has only the in-frame clones, and not every one. The data show about 200,000 clones, roughly 82% seen once. What was sequenced was PBMCs or T cells enriched from blood (not recorded which). These receptor sequences come from a man between 35 and 55 years old who had recovered from COVID-19. Both conserved end residues are part of each CDR3. The D gene is left open where the match is weak. Size is stated for part of the rows, as once, few or many counts, or as a class when the clone is expanded.

>TRBD2|-|TRBJ2-1|TRBV25-1|18
TGTGCCAGCAGTGAATGGGGGGGACTAGCGGGAGTTAATGCTGAGCAGTTCTTC
CASSEWGGLAGVNAEQFF
>-|-|TRBJ2-1|TRBV7-9|15
TGTGCCAGCAGCTTAGATAGTAGCTCCTACAATGAGCAGTTCTTC
CASSLDSSSYNEQFF
>-|once|TRBJ2-3|TRBV14|16
TGTGCCAGCAGCCAAGTGGAGGGGCCTAGCACAGATACGCAGTATTTT
CASSQVEGPSTDTQYF
>-|-|TRBJ2-7|TRBV30|14
TGTGCCTGGAAGGGGGAATTAAGCTCCTACGAGCAGTACTTC
CAWKGELSSYEQYF
>-|few|TRBJ1-2|TRBV18|17
TGTGCCAGCTCACCGCTGACGGCAAACACAGCTAACTATGGCTACACCTTC
CASSPLTANTANYGYTF
>TRBD2|-|TRBJ2-1|TRBV6-2/TRBV6-3|14
TGTGCCAGCAGTTACCCGGGACTAGTTAATGAGCAGTTCTTC
CASSYPGLVNEQFF
>TRBD1|-|TRBJ1-5|TRBV7-2|14
TGTGCCAGCAACTCAGGGGGGATAAATCAGCCCCAGCATTTT
CASNSGGINQPQHF
>-|-|TRBJ2-1|TRBV12-3/TRBV12-4|12
TGTGCCAGCAGTTCCGGCAGCGATGAGCAGTTCTTC
CASSSGSDEQFF
>-|-|TRBJ2-1|TRBV9|17
TGTGCCAGCAGTCTTGCGGTGGGAGAAGGAACCTACAATGAGCAGTTCTTC
CASSLAVGEGTYNEQFF
>-|-|TRBJ1-1|TRBV18|13
TGTGCCAGCTCACCCGCCGAGAGGACTGAAGCTTTCTTT
CASSPAERTEAFF
>-|-|TRBJ2-5|TRBV7-2|13
TGTGCCAGCAGCTTACGACGGGAGGAGACCCAGTACTTC
CASSLRREETQYF
>-|few|TRBJ1-3|TRBV28|12
TGTGCCAGCAGTTTCGTGGGAAACACCATATATTTT
CASSFVGNTIYF
>TRBD1|-|TRBJ1-4|TRBV19|14
TGTGCCAGTAGTATTAGGACAGGTCTGGAAAAACTGTTTTTT
CASSIRTGLEKLFF
>-|-|TRBJ2-5|TRBV29-1|14
TGCAGCGTTGCACAGGGCGGTACTCCGGAGACCCAGTACTTC
CSVAQGGTPETQYF
>-|-|TRBJ2-7|TRBV9|12
TGTGCCAGCAGCCCTTACTCCTACGAGCAGTACTTC
CASSPYSYEQYF
>-|-|TRBJ1-2|TRBV5-6|13
TGTGCCAGCAGACCAACAGGGTTTCCTGGCTACACCTTC
CASRPTGFPGYTF
>TRBD2|-|TRBJ2-7|TRBV5-6|15
TGTGCCAGCAGCTTTTCGGGAGGGCCTTTCTACGAGCAGTACTTC
CASSFSGGPFYEQYF
>TRBD1|few|TRBJ2-2|TRBV24-1|14
TGTGCCACCAGTATGACAGGGCATACCGGGGAGCTGTTTTTT
CATSMTGHTGELFF
>-|-|TRBJ2-3|TRBV13|16
TGTGCCAGCAGCCTCGGCGCGGGACGAAAGACAGATACGCAGTATTTT
CASSLGAGRKTDTQYF
>-|-|TRBJ2-7|TRBV12-2|23
TGTGCAAGTCGCTTAGAACCCACCACCCACGAAGATAAAATAGAGTCTGACTCCTACGAGCAGTACTTC
CASRLEPTTHEDKIESDSYEQYF
>-|-|TRBJ1-5|TRBV7-2|13
TGTGCCAGCAGCTTAGTGCAGAATCAGCCCCAGCATTTT
CASSLVQNQPQHF
>-|-|TRBJ1-3|TRBV27|14
TGTGCCAGCAGTCCCGCCTGGAGTGGAAACACCATATATTTT
CASSPAWSGNTIYF
>-|-|TRBJ2-7|TRBV28|12
TGTGCCAGCAGCTACCCGCGAGACGAGCAGTACTTC
CASSYPRDEQYF
>-|-|TRBJ2-1|TRBV23-1|15
TGCGCCAGCAGCTCCGGGAGACCCTATAACAATGAGCAGTTCTTC
CASSSGRPYNNEQFF
>-|few|TRBJ2-7|TRBV4-3|15
TGCGCCAGCAGCCAGGTAACAGGGACGTCTAGCGAGCAGTACTTC
CASSQVTGTSSEQYF
>-|few|TRBJ2-3|TRBV5-1|15
TGCGCCAGCAGCTTCCAGTCCCCCGGGGCAGATACGCAGTATTTT
CASSFQSPGADTQYF
>TRBD2|few|TRBJ2-5|TRBV10-1|13
TGCGCCAGTCTAGCGGGAGGGCAAGAGACCCAGTACTTC
CASLAGGQETQYF
>-|-|TRBJ2-3|TRBV10-3|17
TGTGCCATCAGTGAGTCGAATGCGGGAACAAAGGGGAATACGCAGTATTTT
CAISESNAGTKGNTQYF
>-|-|TRBJ1-1|TRBV30|13
TGTGCCTGGAGTGTCACGGCGGACACTGAAGCTTTCTTT
CAWSVTADTEAFF
>TRBD1|-|TRBJ1-3|TRBV7-9|14
TGTGCCAGCAGCTACACAGGGGCCGGAAACACCATATATTTT
CASSYTGAGNTIYF
>-|-|TRBJ1-2|TRBV19|12
TGTGCCAGTAAATCGGGGTTCTATGGCTACACCTTC
CASKSGFYGYTF
>-|-|TRBJ1-5|TRBV4-1|13
TGCGCCAGCAGCCTGTTACTTGATCAGCCCCAGCATTTT
CASSLLLDQPQHF
>TRBD2|-|TRBJ2-3|TRBV9|13
TGTGCCAGCAGCCTCAGACTAGCCGATACGCAGTATTTT
CASSLRLADTQYF
>TRBD1|-|TRBJ2-1|TRBV27|12
TGTGCCACCCAACTACAGGGGCATGAGCAGTTCTTC
CATQLQGHEQFF
>TRBD1|-|TRBJ2-7|TRBV23-1|14
TGCGCCAGCAGTCAACCCGGGACAGGGATCGAGCAGTACTTC
CASSQPGTGIEQYF
>TRBD1|-|TRBJ2-5|TRBV7-9|14
TGTGCCAGCAGCCCTCGACAGGGGAAAGAGACCCAGTACTTC
CASSPRQGKETQYF
>TRBD2|-|TRBJ2-1|TRBV25-1|17
TGTGCCAGCAGTGCCCGAACTAGCGGTAGCTCCTACAATGAGCAGTTCTTC
CASSARTSGSSYNEQFF
>-|once|TRBJ1-6|TRBV27|15
TGTGCCAGCAGCTGGGACAATAATTATAATTCACCCCTCCACTTT
CASSWDNNYNSPLHF
>-|-|TRBJ1-2|TRBV6-4|16
TGTGCCAGCAGTGACGCGGCCAGGGTAGTGAACTATGGCTACACCTTC
CASSDAARVVNYGYTF
>-|once|TRBJ1-2|TRBV6-2/TRBV6-3|15
TGTGCCAGCAGTTACTCGCATCAGGGGCTAAGAGGCTACACCTTC
CASSYSHQGLRGYTF
>-|once|TRBJ1-1|TRBV28|14
TGTGCCAGCAGCCCCGGGGGGCGGAACACTGAAGCTTTCTTT
CASSPGGRNTEAFF
>-|few|TRBJ1-2|TRBV24-1|17
TGTGCCACCACTCCAGGACCAACGGGAGAGCGGGCCCATGGCTACACCTTC
CATTPGPTGERAHGYTF
>TRBD1|once|TRBJ1-1|TRBV10-3|15
TGTGCCATCAGTACGCGACAGGGGGTGGACACTGAAGCTTTCTTT
CAISTRQGVDTEAFF
>-|-|TRBJ1-2|TRBV6-5|14
TGTGCCAGCAGTTACTCGGAGCGGTACTATGGCTACACCTTC
CASSYSERYYGYTF
>-|-|TRBJ2-2|TRBV2|16
TGTGCCAGCAGTGAATTCGGGTACATTCTAGCCGGGGAGCTGTTTTTT
CASSEFGYILAGELFF
>TRBD2|-|TRBJ2-3|TRBV9|15
TGTGCCAGCAGCGTACGGGAGGGAAGCACAGATACGCAGTATTTT
CASSVREGSTDTQYF
>-|-|TRBJ2-1|TRBV6-5|14
TGTGCCAGCAGCCTAGGGGGGGAGTACAATGAGCAGTTCTTC
CASSLGGEYNEQFF
>TRBD1|-|TRBJ1-1|TRBV25-1|16
TGTGCCAGCAGTGCTCGGACAGGGAGACTGAACACTGAAGCTTTCTTT
CASSARTGRLNTEAFF
>-|-|TRBJ1-5|TRBV25-1|13
TGTGCCAGCAGTGCATCGGAGGGTCAGCCCCAGCATTTT
CASSASEGQPQHF
>-|-|TRBJ2-5|TRBV7-2|13
TGTGCCAGCAGCTTATCGCAGAGGGAGACCCAGTACTTC
CASSLSQRETQYF
>-|once|TRBJ2-3|TRBV7-6|15
TGTGCCAGCAGCTTAGTCGGGGGAGCGCCAGATACGCAGTATTTT
CASSLVGGAPDTQYF
>-|-|TRBJ2-1|TRBV19|16
TGTGCCAGTAGTATAGATGTAGGATCTAGCGCGGTTGAGCAGTTCTTC
CASSIDVGSSAVEQFF
>TRBD1|-|TRBJ1-1|TRBV18|16
TGTGCCAGCTCACCACCGGGAGACAGGGGTGGGACTGAAGCTTTCTTT
CASSPPGDRGGTEAFF